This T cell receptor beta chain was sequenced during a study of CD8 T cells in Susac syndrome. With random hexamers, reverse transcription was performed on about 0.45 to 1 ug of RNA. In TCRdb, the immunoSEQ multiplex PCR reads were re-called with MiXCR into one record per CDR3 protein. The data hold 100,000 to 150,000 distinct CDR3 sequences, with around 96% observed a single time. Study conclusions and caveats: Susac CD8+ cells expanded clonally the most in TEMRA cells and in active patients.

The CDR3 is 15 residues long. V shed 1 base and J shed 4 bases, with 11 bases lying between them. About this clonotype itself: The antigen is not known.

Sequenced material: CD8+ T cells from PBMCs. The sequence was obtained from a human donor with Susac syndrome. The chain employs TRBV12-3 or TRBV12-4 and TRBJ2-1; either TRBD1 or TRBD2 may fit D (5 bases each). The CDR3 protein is CASSLGGTRYNEQFF. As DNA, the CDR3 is TGTGCCAGCAGTTTAGGGGGGACCCGGTACAATGAGCAGTTCTTC.